The 32 T cell receptor beta chains below come from one sample, sequenced in a study of cytomegalovirus exposure and HLA in healthy donors. 60 Vbeta and 13 Jbeta primers were used in PCR. The table came from immunoSEQ multiplex PCR; TCRdb's copy has only in-frame clones and leaves some out. The data contain 180,000 or so clones, more than 70% of them seen just once; the ten biggest clones take up 1.4%. Sequencing was done on a sample of PBMCs. The origin of the receptors is a girl aged 5-17 years in good health and CMV-seropositive.

This chain connects TRBV29-1 to TRBJ1-5; tentative D call: TRBD1 (5 bases). The CDR3 sequence is 15 residues long. CDR1 is SQVTM and CDR2 is ANQGSEA in the germline V gene. With 3 bases removed from V and 6 bases from J, the gap between germline ends came to 18 bases. CDR3 protein: CSVDAKQGRGQPQHF. The CDR3 DNA follows: TGCAGCGTTGACGCTAAGCAGGGAAGGGGTCAGCCCCAGCATTTT.

The chain recombines TRBV7-8 with TRBJ2-2; D call uncertain. V lost 1 base to trimming and J lost 0 bases, with 3 bases between them. The germline gives CDR1 SGHVS, CDR2 FQNEAQ. CDR3 length: 14 amino acids. The CDR3, as DNA: TGTGCCAGCAGCTTAGGCGCGAACACCGGGGAGCTGTTTTTT. Its protein is CASSLGANTGELFF.

This chain connects TRBV25-1 to TRBJ2-3, with D unresolved. The germline gives CDR1 MGHDK, CDR2 SYGVNS. Trimming stripped 5 bases from V and 3 bases from J, with 12 bases between. The CDR3 sequence is 14 residues long. DNA of the CDR3: TGTGCCAGCAGTAAATGGTCGGAGACAGATACGCAGTATTTT. It specifies CASSKWSETDTQYF.

The V gene is TRBV10-3, the J gene TRBJ1-2, with 9 bases identical to TRBD1. Unmatched junction bases numbered 7, after V lost 0 bases and J lost 11 bases. Germline CDR1 reads ENHRY; CDR2 reads SYGVKD. This CDR3 contains 14 residues. The CDR3 spells CAISESAPGQGYTF. CDR3 DNA: TGTGCCATCAGTGAGTCGGCCCCGGGACAGGGTTACACCTTC.

This clone has a handful of counts. The rearrangement uses TRBV7-7 and TRBJ2-1; 9 bases fit TRBD1. Germline values: CDR1 SSHAT, CDR2 FNYEAQ (reference sequence). The V segment lost 5 bases and the J segment 3 bases; nucleotides outside the gene matches: 5. CDR3 length: 15 residues. For the CDR3, the DNA is TGTGCCAGCAGCCCCGCGGGACAGGGCTACAATGAGCAGTTCTTC. Translation: CASSPAGQGYNEQFF. The whole variable domain, remainder taken from reference TRBV7-7 and TRBJ2-1, is GAGVSQSPRYKVTKRGQDVTLRCDPISSHATLYWYQQALGQGPEFLTYFNYEAQPDKSGLPSDRFSAERPEGSISTLTIQRTEQRDSAMYRCASSPAGQGYNEQFFGPGTRLTVL.

As concerns this clone: The same CDR3 can be traced to other DNA sequences in this sample. The chain uses TRBV2 and TRBJ1-2, with TRBD1 as a possible D gene (6 bases). Trimming took off 5 bases at V and 7 bases at J, with 11 bases between the two ends. Germline V gene data show CDR1 as SNHLY and CDR2 as FYNNEI. This CDR3 spans 12 amino acids. The CDR3 DNA reads as TGTGCCAGCAGTTTGTACAGGGCTGGCTACACCTTC. Its translation: CASSLYRAGYTF.

V is TRBV5-1 and J is TRBJ2-7, with D possibly matching TRBD2 (6 bases). This CDR3 is built from 15 residues. V was clipped by 0 bases and J by 2 bases, with 12 bases between them. The germline V gene has CDR1 SGHRS and CDR2 YFSETQ. CDR3 in DNA: TGCGCCAGCAGCTTGGGGGGACTCCCTCCCTACGAGCAGTACTTC. Translation gives CASSLGGLPPYEQYF.

The V and J genes are TRBV6-5 and TRBJ1-2; no clear D gene. The germline V gene has CDR1 MNHEY and CDR2 SVGAGI. The CDR3 totals 13 residues. The V end lost 4 bases, the J end lost 5 bases, and 11 bases lay between the germline ends. The CDR3 here is CASSLSRNYGYTF. CDR3 bases: TGTGCCAGCAGTTTAAGCAGGAATTATGGCTACACCTTC.

The chain has TRBV15 and TRBJ2-7, with no clear D. V was cut by 0 bases and J by 3 bases, with 6 bases left in between. The CDR3 is made up of 13 amino acids. Per germline, CDR1 LNHNV and CDR2 YYDKDF (reference sequence). In nucleotides, the CDR3 is TGTGCCACCAGCAGAGATCGTAACTACGAGCAGTACTTC. This encodes CATSRDRNYEQYF.

The V and J genes are TRBV2 and TRBJ1-5; TRBD1 is a possible D gene (5 bases). Trimming took 1 base from V and 3 from J, leaving 10 bases between them. This CDR3 has 15 residues. Per germline, CDR1 SNHLY and CDR2 FYNNEI. CDR3 nucleotide sequence: TGTGCCAGCAGTGAAGACAGGCCGCACAATCAGCCCCAGCATTTT. Translating gives CASSEDRPHNQPQHF. The full variable domain, completed using reference TRBV2 and TRBJ1-5, is EPEVTQTPSHQVTQMGQEVILRCVPISNHLYFYWYRQILGQKVEFLVSFYNNEISEKSEIFDDQFSVERPDGSNFTLKIRSTKLEDSAMYFCASSEDRPHNQPQHFGDGTRLSIL.

The chain couples TRBV6-5 to TRBJ2-1; D not resolved. Germline-derived CDR1 and CDR2 are MNHEY and SVGAGI. Trimming stripped 2 bases from V and 10 bases from J, with 12 bases between. The CDR3 is made up of 13 amino acids. The CDR3 nucleotides are TGTGCCAGCAGTTACGTACTACATGTGGAGCAGTTCTTC. Residues: CASSYVLHVEQFF.

The CDR3 region has the DNA TGTGCCAGCAGTTACTCGTCGGGAGCTAACTATGGCTACACCTTC. Protein: CASSYSSGANYGYTF. The chain carries TRBV6-5 and TRBJ1-2; D remains unclear. This CDR3 comprises 15 residues. Germline values: CDR1 MNHEY, CDR2 SVGAGI. Deletions cut 0 bases from V and 0 bases from J, with 8 bases between.

The chain uses TRBV7-9 and TRBJ2-7; maybe TRBD2 (5 bases). Germline lookup yields CDR1 SEHNR and CDR2 FQNEAQ (reference sequence). The CDR3 consists of 13 residues. Trimming removed 6 bases at V and 5 bases at J, with 14 bases between. DNA of the CDR3: TGTGCCAGCAGTATGGCCGGGGTCCACGAGCAGTACTTC. It specifies CASSMAGVHEQYF.

This clone was seen only once. The chain combines TRBV19 with TRBJ1-1; D might be TRBD1 (5 bases). This CDR3 comprises 18 residues. Trimming took 2 bases from V and 1 from J, leaving 20 bases between them. The germline gives CDR1 LNHDA, CDR2 SQIVND (reference sequence). This chain's CDR3 is CASSIRWQGRRANTEAFF. The CDR3 bases are TGTGCCAGTAGTATAAGGTGGCAGGGAAGAAGGGCGAACACTGAAGCTTTCTTT.

The J gene is TRBJ2-1, the V gene TRBV2; possible D gene TRBD2, 6 bases. CDR1 is SNHLY, CDR2 FYNNEI, per germline. The CDR3 is 13 residues long. Trimming removed 10 bases from V and 2 bases from J, with 12 bases in between. CDR3 region: CATVAETYNEQFF. The CDR3 DNA follows: TGTGCCACGGTAGCGGAGACCTACAATGAGCAGTTCTTC.

The CDR3: CASSPRWAGGLKNNEQFF. The CDR3 nucleotides are TGTGCCAGCAGCCCTAGGTGGGCGGGAGGTCTCAAGAACAATGAGCAGTTCTTC. The chain uses TRBV13 and TRBJ2-1; TRBD2 matches 8 bases. Germline CDR1 PRHDT, CDR2 FYEKMQ (reference sequence). J was trimmed by 5 bases and V by 5 bases; bases with no gene match: 17. The CDR3 runs to 18 residues.

The chain joins TRBV5-4 to TRBJ2-6, with 8 positions matching TRBD1. The CDR3 sequence is 15 residues long. Germline CDR1 and CDR2: SGHNT and YYREEE (reference sequence). V gave up 4 bases and J gave up 2 bases; unmatched junction bases: 2. The CDR3 loop is CASSAQGAGANVLTF. In DNA, the CDR3 is TGTGCCAGCAGCGCACAGGGGGCTGGGGCCAACGTCCTGACTTTC.

The J gene is TRBJ2-1, the V gene TRBV4-1; 7 bases are a match to TRBD2. The CDR3 runs 16 residues. CDR1 MGHRA and CDR2 YSYEKL come from the germline V gene. The junction had 13 bases not matched to a gene; V was cut back by 4 bases and J by 7 bases. In DNA, the CDR3 is TGCGCCAGCAGCCCCGGACGAGGGAGGGCTTCAAATGAGCAGTTCTTC. Its protein product is CASSPGRGRASNEQFF.

The chain uses TRBV21-1 and TRBJ1-2. TRBV21-1 is given as a pseudogene. The CDR3 extends over 15 amino acids. The CDR3 nucleotides read TGTGCCAGCAGCTCAACTGGCGGTACTAACTATGGCTACACCTTC. Translation gives CASSSTGGTNYGYTF.

V is TRBV6-5 and J is TRBJ2-7; D gene unclear. This CDR3 is built from 11 residues. Germline CDR1 is MNHEY and CDR2 is SVGAGI. V lost 2 bases and J lost 5, with 4 bases in between. For the CDR3, the DNA is TGTGCCAGCAGTTACACAAACGAGCAGTACTTC. It specifies CASSYTNEQYF.

This clone was counted a few times. The gene calls are TRBV6-5 and TRBJ1-2; the match to TRBD1 covers 10 bases. Germline lookup yields CDR1 MNHEY and CDR2 SVGAGI. CDR3 length equals 15 residues. V was clipped by 3 bases and J by 5 bases; unmatched bases: 6. CDR3 sequence (DNA): TGTGCCAGCAGTTATGACGGGACAGGGGATTATGGCTACACCTTC. It is translated as CASSYDGTGDYGYTF.

This clone was detected only a few times. The chain uses TRBV4-1 and TRBJ2-7, with TRBD1 matching 7 bases. V dropped 3 bases and J dropped 5; count of bases not matched to a gene: 10. Germline loops: CDR1 MGHRA, CDR2 YSYEKL. This CDR3 comprises 15 residues. The DNA for the CDR3 is TGCGCCAGCAGCCAGGAGACAGGGTGTGCCGACGAGCAGTACTTC. Protein sequence: CASSQETGCADEQYF.

The chain couples TRBV7-6 to TRBJ2-1; TRBD2 aligns across 9 bases. The V segment lost 5 bases and the J segment 7 bases; nucleotides outside the gene matches: 12. This CDR3 comprises 16 residues. Per the germline V gene, CDR1 is SGHVS and CDR2 is FNYEAQ. The CDR3 loop is CASSEEVAGVRNEQFF. CDR3 in DNA: TGTGCCAGCAGCGAGGAGGTAGCGGGAGTTAGGAATGAGCAGTTCTTC.

The V call is TRBV19, the J call TRBJ1-1; no clear D gene. CDR1 is LNHDA, CDR2 SQIVND, per germline (reference sequence). There are 12 residues in the CDR3. With 7 bases removed from V and 4 bases from J, the gap between germline ends came to 10 bases. CDR3 residues: CASNLRGTEAFF. As DNA, the CDR3 is TGTGCCAGTAATTTGCGGGGCACTGAAGCTTTCTTT.

The CDR3 region is CASSALPGENEQFF. Written as DNA, the CDR3 is TGTGCCAGCAGCGCCCTCCCCGGGGAAAATGAGCAGTTCTTC. The chain joins TRBV9 to TRBJ2-1; a possible D gene is TRBD2 (5 bases). The CDR3 runs 14 residues. V was clipped by 3 bases and J by 7 bases, with 14 bases between them. Germline V gene lookup returns CDR1 SGDLS and CDR2 YYNGEE.

The table lists this clone with a few counts. The chain uses TRBV27 and TRBJ1-2; D remains unclear. CDR1 and CDR2 from the germline V gene are MNHEY and SMNVEV (reference sequence). This CDR3 has 14 amino acids. V lost 2 bases to trimming and J lost 8 bases, with 15 bases between them. CDR3 bases: TGTGCCAGCAGTTTAGGGAGGGCTCGTGGAGGCTACACCTTC. The encoded protein is CASSLGRARGGYTF.

The genes are TRBV4-3 and TRBJ2-3, with 7 bases identical to TRBD1. V was pared by 5 bases and J by 4 bases, with 15 bases of the junction left unmatched. CDR1 is LGHNA and CDR2 is YSLEER in the germline V gene. The length of the CDR3 is 17 residues. CDR3: CASSARPGGDRADTQYF. CDR3 DNA: TGCGCCAGCAGCGCAAGGCCAGGGGGAGACAGGGCAGATACGCAGTATTTT.

The chain uses TRBV7-9 and TRBJ2-7; D may be TRBD2 (7 bases). The CDR3 runs 12 residues. Germline V gives CDR1 SEHNR, CDR2 FQNEAQ (reference sequence). The germline V and J ends were trimmed by 11 bases and 7 bases, with 18 bases remaining between them. CDR3 coding DNA: TGTGCCGGGGGCCGGGAGGCGTTGGAGCAGTACTTC. This translates into CAGGREALEQYF.

There are a few counts of this clone. The chain combines TRBV4-1 with TRBJ2-7, with 7 bases aligning to TRBD1. CDR1 is MGHRA, CDR2 YSYEKL, per germline. With 2 bases clipped from V and 1 base from J, the junction kept 5 bases outside the gene matches. CDR3 length: 15 residues. CDR3 nucleotide sequence: TGCGCCAGCAGCCAACCGGGACAGAGTTCCTACGAGCAGTACTTC. This gives the protein CASSQPGQSSYEQYF.

The chain has TRBV5-1 and TRBJ2-7; 11 positions agree with TRBD2. V shed 4 bases, J shed 6 bases, and the junction held 9 bases outside the gene matches. This CDR3 contains 15 residues. Germline lookup yields CDR1 SGHRS and CDR2 YFSETQ. The CDR3, as DNA: TGCGCCAGCAGCCTCGGGACTAGCGGAGGGGGCGAGCAGTACTTC. This gives the protein CASSLGTSGGGEQYF.

The V gene is TRBV2, the J gene TRBJ2-1, with 8 bases fitting TRBD2. V gave up 6 bases and J gave up 4 bases; unmatched junction bases: 11. The CDR3 sequence is 16 residues long. Germline assignment: CDR1 SNHLY and CDR2 FYNNEI. The CDR3 DNA sequence: TGTGCCAGCAGCGTCCGGGAGAGCGGGAGTTACAATGAGCAGTTCTTC. Translated: CASSVRESGSYNEQFF. The variable domain in full, with the rest retrieved from reference TRBV2 and TRBJ2-1, is EPEVTQTPSHQVTQMGQEVILRCVPISNHLYFYWYRQILGQKVEFLVSFYNNEISEKSEIFDDQFSVERPDGSNFTLKIRSTKLEDSAMYFCASSVRESGSYNEQFFGPGTRLTVL.

The J gene is TRBJ2-5, the V gene TRBV6-5; 7 nucleotides agree with TRBD2. The assigned J gene may be wrong: the sequence end matches TRBJ2-7 better. The CDR3 covers 15 residues. CDR1 MNHEY and CDR2 SVGAGI come from the germline V gene. The CDR3 loop is CASSYGEGGAYEQYF. The CDR3 region has the DNA TGTGCCAGCAGTTACGGGGAGGGCGGGGCGTACGAGCAGTACTTC.